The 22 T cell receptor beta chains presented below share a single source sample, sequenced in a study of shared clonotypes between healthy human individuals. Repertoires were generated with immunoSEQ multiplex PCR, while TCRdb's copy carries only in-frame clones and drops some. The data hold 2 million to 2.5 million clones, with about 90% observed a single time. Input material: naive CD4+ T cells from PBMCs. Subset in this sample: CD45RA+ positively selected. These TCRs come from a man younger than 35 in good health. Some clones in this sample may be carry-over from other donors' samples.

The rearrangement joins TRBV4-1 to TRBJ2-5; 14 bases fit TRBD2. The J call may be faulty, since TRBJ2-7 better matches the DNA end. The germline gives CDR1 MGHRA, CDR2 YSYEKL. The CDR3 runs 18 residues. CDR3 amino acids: CASSQGTSGRLSSYEQYF. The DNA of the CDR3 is TGCGCCAGCAGCCAAGGGACTAGCGGGAGGCTTAGCTCCTACGAGCAGTACTTC.

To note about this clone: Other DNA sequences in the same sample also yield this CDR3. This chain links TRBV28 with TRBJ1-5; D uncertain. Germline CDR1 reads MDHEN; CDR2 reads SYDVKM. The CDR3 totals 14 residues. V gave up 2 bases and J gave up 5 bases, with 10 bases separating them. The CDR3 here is CASSLSGEDQPQHF. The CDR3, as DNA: TGTGCCAGCAGTTTAAGCGGGGAAGATCAGCCCCAGCATTTT. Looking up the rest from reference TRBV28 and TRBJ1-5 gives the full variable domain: DVKVTQSSRYLVKRTGEKVFLECVQDMDHENMFWYRQDPGLGLRLIYFSYDVKMKEKGDIPEGYSVSREKKERFSLILESASTNQTSMYLCASSLSGEDQPQHFGDGTRLSIL.

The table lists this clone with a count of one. In DNA, the CDR3 is TGTGCCAGCAGTGGCACAGCGACAGATACGCAGTATTTT. Its translation is CASSGTATDTQYF. V is TRBV25-1 and J is TRBJ2-3; D is unresolved. The CDR3 contains 13 residues. With 4 bases removed from V and 3 bases from J, the gap between germline ends came to 8 bases. Looked up from germline, CDR1 is MGHDK and CDR2 is SYGVNS.

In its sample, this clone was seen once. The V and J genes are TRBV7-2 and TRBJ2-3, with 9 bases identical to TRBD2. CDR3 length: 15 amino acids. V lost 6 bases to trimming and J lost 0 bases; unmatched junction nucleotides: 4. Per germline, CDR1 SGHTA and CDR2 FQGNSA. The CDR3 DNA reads TGTGCCAGCAGACTCAGCGGGGGGAGCACAGATACGCAGTATTTT. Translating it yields CASRLSGGSTDTQYF.

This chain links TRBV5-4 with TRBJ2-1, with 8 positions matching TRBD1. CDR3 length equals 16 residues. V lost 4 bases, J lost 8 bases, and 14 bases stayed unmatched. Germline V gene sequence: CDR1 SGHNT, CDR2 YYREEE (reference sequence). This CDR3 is CASSPRGPGEEDEQFF. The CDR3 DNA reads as TGTGCCAGCAGCCCCAGGGGGCCGGGAGAGGAAGATGAGCAGTTCTTC.

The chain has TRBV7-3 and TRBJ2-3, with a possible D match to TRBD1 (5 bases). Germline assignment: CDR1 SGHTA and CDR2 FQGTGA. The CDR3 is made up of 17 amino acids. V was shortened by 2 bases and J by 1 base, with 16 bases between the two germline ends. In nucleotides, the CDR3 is TGTGCCAGCAGCTTAGTCCAGGGTGTGGCTGGCACAGATACGCAGTATTTT. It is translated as CASSLVQGVAGTDTQYF. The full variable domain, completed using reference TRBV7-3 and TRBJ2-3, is GAGVSQTPSNKVTEKGKYVELRCDPISGHTALYWYRQSLGQGPEFLIYFQGTGAADDSGLPNDRFFAVRPEGSVSTLKIQRTERGDSAVYLCASSLVQGVAGTDTQYFGPGTRLTVL.

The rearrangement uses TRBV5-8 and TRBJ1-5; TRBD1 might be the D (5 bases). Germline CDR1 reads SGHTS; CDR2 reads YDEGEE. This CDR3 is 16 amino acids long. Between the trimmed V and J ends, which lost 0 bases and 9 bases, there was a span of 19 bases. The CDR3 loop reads CASSLDLTAGFGPQHF. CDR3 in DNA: TGTGCCAGCAGCTTGGACTTGACAGCGGGCTTCGGGCCCCAGCATTTT.

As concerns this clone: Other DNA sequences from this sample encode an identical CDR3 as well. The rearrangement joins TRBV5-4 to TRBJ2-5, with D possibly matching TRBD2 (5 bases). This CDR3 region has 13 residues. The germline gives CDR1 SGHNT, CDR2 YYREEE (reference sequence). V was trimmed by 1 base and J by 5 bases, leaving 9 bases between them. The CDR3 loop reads CASSLKGGETQYF. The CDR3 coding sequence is TGTGCCAGCAGCTTGAAGGGCGGGGAGACCCAGTACTTC.

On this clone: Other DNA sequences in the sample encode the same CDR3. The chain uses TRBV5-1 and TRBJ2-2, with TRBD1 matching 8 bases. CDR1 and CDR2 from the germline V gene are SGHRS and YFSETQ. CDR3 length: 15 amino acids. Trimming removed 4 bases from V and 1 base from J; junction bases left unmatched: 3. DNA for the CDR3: TGCGCCAGCAGCCCCGACAGGGGGAACACCGGGGAGCTGTTTTTT. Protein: CASSPDRGNTGELFF.

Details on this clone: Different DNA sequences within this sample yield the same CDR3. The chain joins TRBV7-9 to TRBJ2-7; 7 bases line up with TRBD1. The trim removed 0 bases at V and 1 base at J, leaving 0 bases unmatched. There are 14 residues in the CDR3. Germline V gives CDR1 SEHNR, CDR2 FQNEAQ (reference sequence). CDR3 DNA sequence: TGTGCCAGCAGCTTAGCGGGACAGTCCTACGAGCAGTACTTC. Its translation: CASSLAGQSYEQYF.

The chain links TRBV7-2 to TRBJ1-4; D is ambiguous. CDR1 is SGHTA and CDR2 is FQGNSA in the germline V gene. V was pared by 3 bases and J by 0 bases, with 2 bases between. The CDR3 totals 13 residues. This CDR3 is CASSFTTNEKLFF. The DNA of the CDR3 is TGTGCCAGCAGCTTCACAACTAATGAAAAACTGTTTTTT.

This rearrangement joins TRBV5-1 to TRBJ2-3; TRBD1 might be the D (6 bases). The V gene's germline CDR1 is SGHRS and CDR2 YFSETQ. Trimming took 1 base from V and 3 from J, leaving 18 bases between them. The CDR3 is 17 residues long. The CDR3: CASSLRSSGASTDTQYF. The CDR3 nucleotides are TGCGCCAGCAGCTTGCGATCCTCAGGGGCCTCAACAGATACGCAGTATTTT.

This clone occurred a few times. The CDR3: CASSSRQGLNEKLFF. CDR3 DNA: TGCGCCAGCAGCTCAAGACAGGGTTTGAACGAAAAACTGTTTTTT. The rearrangement joins TRBV5-1 to TRBJ1-4; the match to TRBD1 covers 7 bases. CDR3 length: 15 residues. Looked up from germline, CDR1 is SGHRS and CDR2 is YFSETQ. Germline trimming cut 3 bases from V and 8 bases from J; bases unmatched to any gene: 10.

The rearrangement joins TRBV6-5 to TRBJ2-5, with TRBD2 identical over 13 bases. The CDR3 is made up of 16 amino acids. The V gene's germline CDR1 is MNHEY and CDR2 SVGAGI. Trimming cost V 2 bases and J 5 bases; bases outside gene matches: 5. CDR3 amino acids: CASSYAGLAGDETQYF. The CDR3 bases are TGTGCCAGCAGTTACGCCGGACTAGCGGGAGACGAGACCCAGTACTTC.

The CDR3 reads CASSDHPEIYEQYF. In nucleotides, the CDR3 is TGTGCCAGCAGCGACCATCCAGAGATCTACGAGCAGTACTTC. The chain recombines TRBV6-6 with TRBJ2-7, with D uncertain. Germline CDR1 and CDR2: MNHNY and SVGAGI (reference sequence). The CDR3 runs 14 residues. V lost 6 bases and J 3 bases, leaving 15 bases between the germline ends.

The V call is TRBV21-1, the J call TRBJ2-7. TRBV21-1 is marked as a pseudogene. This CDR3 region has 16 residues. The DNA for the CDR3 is TGTGCCAGCAGCAAAGTACATAGTCCTACTTCTTACGAGCAGTACTTC. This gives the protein CASSKVHSPTSYEQYF.

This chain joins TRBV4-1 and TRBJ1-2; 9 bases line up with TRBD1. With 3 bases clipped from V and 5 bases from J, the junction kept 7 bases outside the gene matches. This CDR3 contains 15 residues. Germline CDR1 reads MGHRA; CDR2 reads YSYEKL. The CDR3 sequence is CASSQDRGPQYGYTF. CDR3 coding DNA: TGCGCCAGCAGCCAGGACAGGGGTCCTCAATATGGCTACACCTTC.

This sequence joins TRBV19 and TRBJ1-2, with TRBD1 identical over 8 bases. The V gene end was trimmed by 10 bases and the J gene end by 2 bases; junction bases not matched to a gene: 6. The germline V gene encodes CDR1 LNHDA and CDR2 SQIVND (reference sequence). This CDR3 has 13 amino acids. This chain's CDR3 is CATGRTGNYGYTF. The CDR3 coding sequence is TGTGCCACCGGAAGGACAGGGAACTATGGCTACACCTTC.

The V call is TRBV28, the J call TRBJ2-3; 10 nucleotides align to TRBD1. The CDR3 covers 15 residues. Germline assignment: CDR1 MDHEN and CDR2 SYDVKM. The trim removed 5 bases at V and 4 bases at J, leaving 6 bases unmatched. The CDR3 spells CASSVTGGLADTQYF. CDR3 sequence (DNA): TGTGCCAGCAGTGTGACAGGGGGCTTAGCAGATACGCAGTATTTT.

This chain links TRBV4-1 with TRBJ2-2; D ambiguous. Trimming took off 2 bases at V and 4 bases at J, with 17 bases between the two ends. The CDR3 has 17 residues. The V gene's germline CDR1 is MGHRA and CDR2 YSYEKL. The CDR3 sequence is CASSQLFSQVGTGELFF. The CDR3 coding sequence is TGCGCCAGCAGCCAACTTTTTTCTCAGGTGGGCACCGGGGAGCTGTTTTTT.

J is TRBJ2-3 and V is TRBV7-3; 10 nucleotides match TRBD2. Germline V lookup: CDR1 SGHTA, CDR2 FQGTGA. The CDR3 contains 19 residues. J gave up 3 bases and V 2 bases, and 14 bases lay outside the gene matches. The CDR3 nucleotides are TGTGCCAGCAGCTTAGGATCCAGCGGGAGGGCCTGGTGGACAGATACGCAGTATTTT. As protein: CASSLGSSGRAWWTDTQYF. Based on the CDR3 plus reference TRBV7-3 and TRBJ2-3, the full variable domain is GAGVSQTPSNKVTEKGKYVELRCDPISGHTALYWYRQSLGQGPEFLIYFQGTGAADDSGLPNDRFFAVRPEGSVSTLKIQRTERGDSAVYLCASSLGSSGRAWWTDTQYFGPGTRLTVL.

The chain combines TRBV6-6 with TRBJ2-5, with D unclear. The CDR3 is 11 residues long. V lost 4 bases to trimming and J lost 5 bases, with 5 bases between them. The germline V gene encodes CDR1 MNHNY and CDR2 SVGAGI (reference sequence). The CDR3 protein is CASSSAETQYF. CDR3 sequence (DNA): TGTGCCAGCAGTTCGGCCGAGACCCAGTACTTC.